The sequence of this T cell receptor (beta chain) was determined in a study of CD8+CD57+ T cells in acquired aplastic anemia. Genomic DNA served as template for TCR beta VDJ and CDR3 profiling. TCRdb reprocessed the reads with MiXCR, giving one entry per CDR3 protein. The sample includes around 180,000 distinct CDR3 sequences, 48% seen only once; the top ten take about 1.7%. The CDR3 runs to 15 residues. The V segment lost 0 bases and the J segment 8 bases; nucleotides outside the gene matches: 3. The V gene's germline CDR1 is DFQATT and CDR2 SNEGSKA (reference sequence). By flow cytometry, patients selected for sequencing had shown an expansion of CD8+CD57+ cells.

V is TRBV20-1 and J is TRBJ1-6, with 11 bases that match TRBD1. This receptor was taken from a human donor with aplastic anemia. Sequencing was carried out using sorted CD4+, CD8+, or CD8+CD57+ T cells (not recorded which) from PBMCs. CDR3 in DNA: TGCAGTGCTAGAGAGCAGGGACAGGGGGATTCACCCCTCCACTTT. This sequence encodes CSAREQGQGDSPLHF.